These T cell receptor beta chains were read from a single sample in a study of T cell responses to AZD1222 COVID-19 vaccine. Some clones are missing from TCRdb's copy, which holds only in-frame ones; the method was immunoSEQ multiplex PCR. Of around 84,000 clones in the sample, roughly 94% were seen once. Sample: peripheral blood, taken on day 0 of MenACWY control vaccination. All receptors come from an adult in good health. CDR3s include the opening cysteine and the closing phenylalanine or tryptophan. Each record gives: J gene, D gene, V gene, clone size, CDR3 protein. A D gene is named only where the DNA matches it firmly. Some rows have no size entry. The others give once, few or many, or a class for an expanded clone.

TRBJ1-5	.	TRBV24-1	.	CATSETDNQPQHF
TRBJ1-1	TRBD1	TRBV5-5	.	CASSTGTANTEAFF
TRBJ2-5	.	TRBV6-5	.	CASSYKRSQETQYF
TRBJ1-2	.	TRBV19	.	CASSIESGRDYGYTF
TRBJ1-1	.	TRBV10-1	.	CASSESPGAFEAFF
TRBJ2-7	TRBD1	TRBV5-6	.	CASSSYRGGEQYF
TRBJ2-7	TRBD1	TRBV6-5	.	CASRDRGFSYEQYF
TRBJ2-1	TRBD1	TRBV15	.	CATSRTGTGANEQFF
TRBJ2-3	TRBD2	TRBV28	.	CASRPAGESTDTQYF
TRBJ2-7	TRBD2	TRBV15	.	CATRAEPRAGYEQYF
TRBJ2-7	.	TRBV28	medium-sized	CASSLFIGLLPKPDSYEQYF
TRBJ1-1	TRBD1	TRBV24-1	once	CATMGGQGTEAFF
TRBJ2-7	.	TRBV18	.	CASSEGSGVNEQYF
TRBJ2-1	TRBD1	TRBV19	.	CASSTQQGAEQFF
TRBJ2-7	.	TRBV28	once	CASSAGYEQYF
TRBJ1-5	.	TRBV7-2	.	CASSQQGDQPQHF
TRBJ2-3	.	TRBV5-4	.	CASSAGDSGGTDTQYF
TRBJ1-2	.	TRBV6-5	.	CASSFERANYGYTF
TRBJ2-3	TRBD2	TRBV6-2/TRBV6-3	.	CASSRLGGAGTDTQYF
TRBJ1-4	.	TRBV6-5	.	CASSSRASEKLFF